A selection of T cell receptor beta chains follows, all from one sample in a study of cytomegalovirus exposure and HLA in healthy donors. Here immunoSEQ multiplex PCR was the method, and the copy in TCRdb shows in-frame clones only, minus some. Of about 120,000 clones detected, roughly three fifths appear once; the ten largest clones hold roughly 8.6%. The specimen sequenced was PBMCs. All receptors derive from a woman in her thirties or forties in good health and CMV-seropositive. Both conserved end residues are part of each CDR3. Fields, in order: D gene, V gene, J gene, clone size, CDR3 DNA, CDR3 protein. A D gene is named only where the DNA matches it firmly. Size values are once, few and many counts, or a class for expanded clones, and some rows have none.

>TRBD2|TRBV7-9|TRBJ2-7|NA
TGTGCCAGCAGCCCCCTCGGGACTAGCGCCGAGCAGTACTTC
CASSPLGTSAEQYF
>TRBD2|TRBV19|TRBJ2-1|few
TGTGCCAGTAGGTCAGGGCTAGCGGCCTCCTACAATGAGCAGTTCTTC
CASRSGLAASYNEQFF
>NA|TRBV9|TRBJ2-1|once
TGTGCCAGCAGCGTAAAACTTTTGAGTGAGCAGTTCTTC
CASSVKLLSEQFF
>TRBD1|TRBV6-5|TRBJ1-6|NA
TGTGCCACCAAACCCGACAGGGCCTACTCACCCCTCCACTTT
CATKPDRAYSPLHF
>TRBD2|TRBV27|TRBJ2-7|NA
TGTGCCAGCAGTTCCGGGACTAGCGTAAACGAGCAGTACTTC
CASSSGTSVNEQYF
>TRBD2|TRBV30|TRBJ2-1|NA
TGTGCCTGGAGTGCTAGCGGGACTCCTGGTGAGCAGTTCTTC
CAWSASGTPGEQFF
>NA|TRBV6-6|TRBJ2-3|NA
TGTGCCAGCACCCTACTTGCCTCCACAGATACGCAGTATTTT
CASTLLASTDTQYF
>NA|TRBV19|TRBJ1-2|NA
TGTGCCAGTAGTTCCCCAGAGGCGGCTAACTATGGCTACACCTTC
CASSSPEAANYGYTF
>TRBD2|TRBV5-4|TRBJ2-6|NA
TGTGCCAGCAGCTCCCCCGGGCTAGCGGGGAGCTCTGGGGCCAACGTCCTGACTTTC
CASSSPGLAGSSGANVLTF
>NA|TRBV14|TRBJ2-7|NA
TGTGCCAGCAGCTCTATCTACAGGGCCCAGCTCTACGAGCAGTACTTC
CASSSIYRAQLYEQYF
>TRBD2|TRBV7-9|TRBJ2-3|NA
TGTTCCAGCAGCTTCAAAGCGGGAGGTGGCACAGATACGCAGTATTTT
CSSSFKAGGGTDTQYF
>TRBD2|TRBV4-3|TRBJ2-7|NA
TGCACCAGCAGCCAAGATTTTGCTAGCGGGCCACGCTCCTACGAGCAGTACTTC
CTSSQDFASGPRSYEQYF
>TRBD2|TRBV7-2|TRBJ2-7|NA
TGTGCCAGCAGCCCGGGGACTAGCGGGAGGCGTACCTACGAGCAGTACTTC
CASSPGTSGRRTYEQYF
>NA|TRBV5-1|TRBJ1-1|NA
TGCGCCAGCAGCTTGACAATCTTAGGGGACACTGAAGCTTTCTTT
CASSLTILGDTEAFF
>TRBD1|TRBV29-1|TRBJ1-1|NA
TGCAGCGTTCACAGGGGGGACACTGAAGCTTTCTTT
CSVHRGDTEAFF
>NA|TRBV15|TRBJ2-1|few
TGTGCCACCAGCAGAGAAGGCCGACTTAGCTCCTACAATGAGCAGTTCTTC
CATSREGRLSSYNEQFF
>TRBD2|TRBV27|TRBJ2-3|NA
TGTGCCAGCAGTTATAGGCTAGCGGGACCAGATACGCAGTATTTT
CASSYRLAGPDTQYF
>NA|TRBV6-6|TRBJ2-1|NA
TGTGCCAGCAGTCGCCCTCAGGGCAGAACTGGGGATGAGCAGTTCTTC
CASSRPQGRTGDEQFF
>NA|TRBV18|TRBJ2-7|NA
TGTGCCAGCTCGCCATCTCAGGTGCAGGGCTCCTACGAGCAGTACTTC
CASSPSQVQGSYEQYF
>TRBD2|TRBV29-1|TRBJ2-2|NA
TGCAGCGTTTGGGCGGGGGGCGGCGGGGAGCTGTTTTTT
CSVWAGGGGELFF
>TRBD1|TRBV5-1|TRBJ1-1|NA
TGCGCCAGCAGCTCCTGGGACAGGGGGATGGACACTGAAGCTTTCTTT
CASSSWDRGMDTEAFF
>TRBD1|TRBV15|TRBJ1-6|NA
TGTGCCACCAGCAGGGAGACAGGGACAGGATCACCCCTCCACTTT
CATSRETGTGSPLHF
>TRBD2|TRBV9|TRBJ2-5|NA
TGTGCCAGCAGCGCAAGAAGCGGGAGAGAGACCCAGTACTTC
CASSARSGRETQYF
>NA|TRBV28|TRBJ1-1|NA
TGTGCCAGCCAAGTGGAGGGCTTGGCTTTCTTT
CASQVEGLAFF